The sequence of this TCR beta chain was determined in a study of Graves' ophthalmopathy and Graves' hyperthyroidism. CDR1 is MGHDK and CDR2 is SYGVNS in the germline V gene. This CDR3 is 13 amino acids long. V was cut by 4 bases and J by 6 bases, with 7 bases left in between. Study-wide results and caveats: A majority of expanded thyroid clonotypes exceeding 0.001 frequency were likewise present in blood. A roughly 81% specificity and approximately 88% sensitivity were achieved by a 13-signature model that separated ophthalmopathy from stable hyperthyroidism.

Ophthalmopathy cases showed moderate-to-severe activity, scoring CAS ≥3 and NOSPECS ≥4, with duration under 3 months. Concerning this clonotype: Antigen specificity is unknown.

The authors amplified TCR beta CDR3 regions from RNA transcripts. RT-PCR was first run with HTBI primers, then multiplex PCR in a second round. MiXCR was run by TCRdb on the multiplex PCR reads, yielding one entry per CDR3 protein. The sample has 740,000 or so distinct CDR3 sequences; around 40% are singletons. This receptor was taken from an adult man with Graves' ophthalmopathy. This chain connects TRBV25-1 to TRBJ1-6; no firm D call. Input material: peripheral blood. CDR3 nucleotide sequence: TGTGCCAGCAGTGGGAGGCGTAATTCACCCCTCCACTTT. This encodes CASSGRRNSPLHF.